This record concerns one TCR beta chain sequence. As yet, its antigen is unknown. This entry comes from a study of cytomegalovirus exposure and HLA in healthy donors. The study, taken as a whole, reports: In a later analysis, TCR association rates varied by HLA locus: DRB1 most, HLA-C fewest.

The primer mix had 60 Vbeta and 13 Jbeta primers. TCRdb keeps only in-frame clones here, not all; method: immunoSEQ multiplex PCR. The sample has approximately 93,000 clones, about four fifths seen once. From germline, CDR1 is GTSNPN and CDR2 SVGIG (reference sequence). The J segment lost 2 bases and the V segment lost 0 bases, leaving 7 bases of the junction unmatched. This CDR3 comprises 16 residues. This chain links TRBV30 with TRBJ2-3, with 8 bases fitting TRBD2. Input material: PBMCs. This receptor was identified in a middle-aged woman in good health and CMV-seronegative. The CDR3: CAWSVGRGVYTDTQYF. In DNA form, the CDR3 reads TGTGCCTGGAGTGTAGGGCGGGGGGTTTACACAGATACGCAGTATTTT.